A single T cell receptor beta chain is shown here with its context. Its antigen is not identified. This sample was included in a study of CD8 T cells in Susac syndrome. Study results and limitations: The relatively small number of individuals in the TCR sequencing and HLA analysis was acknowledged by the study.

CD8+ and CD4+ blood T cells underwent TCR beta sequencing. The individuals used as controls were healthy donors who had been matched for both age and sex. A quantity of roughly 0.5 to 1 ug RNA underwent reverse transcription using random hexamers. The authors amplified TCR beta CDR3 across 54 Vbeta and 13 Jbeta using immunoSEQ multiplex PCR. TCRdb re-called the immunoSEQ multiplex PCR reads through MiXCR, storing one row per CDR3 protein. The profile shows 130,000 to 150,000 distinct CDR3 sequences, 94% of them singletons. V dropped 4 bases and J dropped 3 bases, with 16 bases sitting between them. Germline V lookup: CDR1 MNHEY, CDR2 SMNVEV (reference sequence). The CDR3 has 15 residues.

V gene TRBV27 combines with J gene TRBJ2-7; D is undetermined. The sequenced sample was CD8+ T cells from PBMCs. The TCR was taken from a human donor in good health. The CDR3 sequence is CASSSYRTSGYEQYF. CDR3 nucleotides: TGTGCCAGCAGTTCGTATCGGACCTCGGGCTACGAGCAGTACTTC.